A selection of T cell receptor beta chains follows, all from one sample in a study of cytomegalovirus exposure and HLA in healthy donors. TCRdb's table, derived via immunoSEQ multiplex PCR, lists solely in-frame clones and lacks some. This table holds 120,000 or so clones, over 60% found once. Sequenced material: PBMCs. These receptors originate from a young man in good health and CMV-seronegative. Both conserved end residues are trimmed from each CDR3.

V gene,J gene,CDR3 protein
TRBV28,TRBJ1-6,ASSLGDRVYNSPLH
TRBV6-5,TRBJ1-2,ASSYAGNGYT
TRBV29-1,TRBJ1-2,SVEQNANYGYT
TRBV6-5,TRBJ1-5,ASALIRGSNQPQH
TRBV19,TRBJ2-7,ASSVQTSGTYEQY
TRBV11-2,TRBJ2-7,ASSLAQGLRY
TRBV5-1,TRBJ1-2,ASSAQGGLLGYT
TRBV6-1,NA,ASSEHRNYEQY
TRBV5-4,TRBJ2-3,ASIDGTASTDTQY
TRBV4-1,TRBJ1-3,ASSQDWGTGNTIY
TRBV11-1,TRBJ2-7,ASSRPLTGPAEQQY
TRBV6-4,TRBJ2-7,ASSTQAGGLYEQY
TRBV5-5,TRBJ2-1,ASSLQQVGISLNEQF
TRBV5-4,TRBJ2-7,ASSLAGTTYEQY